This T cell receptor (beta chain) was recorded in a study of siplizumab effects on memory and regulatory T cells. Findings of the study overall: An assignable phenotype, naive or memory, was missing from roughly 80-95% of proliferating CD4+ or CD8+ clones.

Per sample, approximately 10^5 TCR templates underwent assay. Clones were read by immunoSEQ multiplex PCR, and TCRdb kept only the in-frame ones, dropping some. Found here are some 100,000 clones, more than 85% of them singletons; the top ten hold about 2.6%. Concerning this clone: Antigen specificity is unknown.

What was sequenced was CD4+ T cells sorted from blood. The sequence came from a human donor in good health. Some clones in this sample may be carry-over from other donors' samples.

This chain's CDR3 is CASSYLWVGSPKNIQYF. The CDR3 region has the DNA TGTGCCAGCAGCTACCTTTGGGTGGGGAGTCCCAAAAACATTCAGTACTTC. This chain uses TRBV7-6 with TRBJ2-4, with D perhaps matching TRBD2 (5 bases). Germline lookup yields CDR1 SGHVS and CDR2 FNYEAQ. V dropped 4 bases and J dropped 2 bases, with 18 bases sitting between them. CDR3 length: 17 amino acids.